Shown below are 27 T cell receptor beta chains from a single sample sequenced in a study of T cells after yellow fever vaccination. One entry per CDR3 protein results from TCRdb running MiXCR on the 5' RACE reads. The data hold about 240,000 distinct CDR3 sequences, with 3.6% observed a single time. The material sequenced was PBMCs, taken 15 days after the yellow fever booster vaccination. The receptor set was obtained from a man aged 18 to 29 who received the YFV17D yellow fever vaccine.

Ten or more counts support this clonotype. This sequence joins TRBV7-2 and TRBJ2-3, with D unclear. V was shortened by 4 bases and J by 2 bases, with 4 bases between the two germline ends. Looked up from germline, CDR1 is SGHTA and CDR2 is FQGNSA. CDR3 length: 12 residues. The CDR3 protein is CASSSYTDTQYF. Here the CDR3 DNA reads TGTGCCAGCAGCTCATACACAGATACGCAGTATTTT.

This clonotype was detected many times. This chain uses TRBV6-5 with TRBJ1-2; 7 bases align to TRBD1. The CDR3 covers 13 residues. Germline CDR1 and CDR2: MNHEY and SVGAGI. Trimming cost V 4 bases and J 8 bases; bases outside gene matches: 7. In DNA form, the CDR3 reads TGTGCCAGCAGTTTGACAGGGACGAGGGGCTACACCTTC. It encodes CASSLTGTRGYTF.

The table lists this clonotype with many counts. The chain employs TRBV11-2 and TRBJ2-3, with 8 nucleotides matching TRBD2. From germline, CDR1 is SGHAT and CDR2 FQNNGV. This CDR3 has 18 amino acids. The V segment lost 1 base and the J segment 0 bases; nucleotides outside the gene matches: 9. In DNA, the CDR3 is TGTGCCAGCAGCTTAGCCCCCACTAGCGGAGAGAGCACAGATACGCAGTATTTT. Translating gives CASSLAPTSGESTDTQYF.

This clonotype was detected only a few times. This rearrangement joins TRBV12-3 or TRBV12-4 to TRBJ1-6, with D unclear. With 6 bases removed from V and 10 bases from J, the gap between germline ends came to 10 bases. The length of the CDR3 is 12 residues. The chain's CDR3 is CASSPLQSPLHF. The CDR3 nucleotides are TGTGCCAGCAGCCCCCTCCAATCACCCCTCCACTTT.

This clonotype has ten or more counts. This sequence joins TRBV5-1 and TRBJ1-5; weak D call: TRBD1 (6 bases). With 1 base removed from V and 2 bases from J, the gap between germline ends came to 10 bases. The germline V gene has CDR1 SGHRS and CDR2 YFSETQ. The CDR3 consists of 15 residues. CDR3 DNA sequence: TGCGCCAGCAGCTTGAGGGGGGACGGCAATCAGCCCCAGCATTTT. Protein sequence: CASSLRGDGNQPQHF.

At least ten counts were recorded for this clonotype. The chain recombines TRBV27 with TRBJ1-2; D might be TRBD1 (6 bases). Germline-derived CDR1 and CDR2 are MNHEY and SMNVEV (reference sequence). The CDR3 contains 13 residues. The V end was cut by 2 bases, the J end by 3 bases, with 7 bases between. The CDR3 sequence is CASSLKGDYGYTF. The DNA for the CDR3 is TGTGCCAGCAGTTTAAAGGGGGACTATGGCTACACCTTC.

The table lists this clonotype with many counts. The chain joins TRBV7-9 to TRBJ2-4; D remains unclear. Germline V CDR1 and CDR2: SEHNR, FQNEAQ (reference sequence). The CDR3 has 13 amino acids. V was trimmed by 1 base and J by 9 bases, leaving 10 bases between them. CDR3 protein: CASSLGHLPIQYF. The DNA of the CDR3 is TGTGCCAGCAGCTTAGGACACCTTCCCATTCAGTACTTC.

This clonotype was recorded at least ten times. The chain uses TRBV18 and TRBJ2-7, with unresolved D. The V end was cut by 3 bases, the J end by 3 bases, with 9 bases between. The CDR3 consists of 13 residues. Germline lookup yields CDR1 KGHSH and CDR2 LQKENI. The CDR3 here is CASSPDAVYEQYF. The CDR3 region has the DNA TGTGCCAGCTCACCGGACGCAGTCTACGAGCAGTACTTC.

This clonotype was seen repeatedly, ten times or more. This chain joins TRBV28 and TRBJ2-3; D remains ambiguous. Germline lookup yields CDR1 MDHEN and CDR2 SYDVKM. This CDR3 is built from 12 residues. Trimming took 5 bases from V and 5 from J, leaving 8 bases between them. The CDR3 here is CASSIARDTQYF. CDR3 nucleotides: TGTGCCAGCAGTATAGCCCGAGATACGCAGTATTTT.

This clonotype was counted ten times or more. The chain is built from TRBV6-6 and TRBJ2-4, with TRBD2 matching over 10 bases. The trim removed 6 bases at V and 6 bases at J, leaving 11 bases unmatched. Looked up from germline, CDR1 is MNHNY and CDR2 is SVGAGI (reference sequence). The CDR3 is made up of 16 amino acids. CDR3 DNA sequence: TGTGCCAGCAGACCAACTCAGCGGGGGGGCAGAAACATTCAGTACTTC. As protein: CASRPTQRGGRNIQYF.

The V call is TRBV6-5, the J call TRBJ2-7; possible D gene TRBD2, 5 bases. With 10 bases removed from V and 1 base from J, the gap between germline ends came to 20 bases. CDR3 length equals 15 residues. Per the germline V gene, CDR1 is MNHEY and CDR2 is SVGAGI. The CDR3 spells CATGSPGPGSYEQYF. For the CDR3, the DNA is TGTGCCACAGGTAGTCCGGGCCCGGGGTCCTACGAGCAGTACTTC.

This clonotype was observed at least ten times. The rearrangement uses TRBV5-4 and TRBJ1-2; TRBD1 might be the D (5 bases). The CDR3 extends over 15 amino acids. Trimming removed 4 bases at V and 5 bases at J, with 18 bases between. The germline gives CDR1 SGHNT, CDR2 YYREEE (reference sequence). This CDR3 is CASSVPGTASYGYTF. The CDR3 coding sequence is TGTGCCAGCAGCGTCCCCGGGACGGCTTCTTATGGCTACACCTTC.

This clonotype was recorded many times. The V and J genes are TRBV7-9 and TRBJ2-7; tentatively, D is TRBD1 or TRBD2 (5 bases each). Deletions cut 5 bases from V and 1 base from J, with 18 bases between. This CDR3 comprises 16 residues. Germline-derived CDR1 and CDR2 are SEHNR and FQNEAQ (reference sequence). DNA of the CDR3: TGTGCCAGCAGCCTCCTTGGGACGGTCCATTCCTACGAGCAGTACTTC. Translated, it gives CASSLLGTVHSYEQYF.

In this sample, this clonotype turned up many times. This rearrangement joins TRBV29-1 to TRBJ1-1, with D maybe TRBD1 (5 bases). This CDR3 is 12 amino acids long. The V gene's germline CDR1 is SQVTM and CDR2 ANQGSEA. V was cut by 6 bases and J by 0 bases, with 8 bases left in between. CDR3 loop: CSVGLMNTEAFF. Written as DNA, the CDR3 is TGCAGCGTGGGACTGATGAACACTGAAGCTTTCTTT.

This clonotype was seen at least ten times. V is TRBV30 and J is TRBJ2-2; 7 nucleotides line up with TRBD1. The CDR3 length is 16 residues. Germline V gene sequence: CDR1 GTSNPN, CDR2 SVGIG (reference sequence). Trimming at V came to 0 bases and at J to 4 bases, leaving 8 bases not matched to a gene. CDR3 sequence: CAWSVLRGRGTGELFF. For the CDR3, the DNA is TGTGCCTGGAGTGTACTGAGGGGGCGCGGCACCGGGGAGCTGTTTTTT.

In its sample, this clonotype was seen many times. The CDR3 nucleotides read TGTGCCAGCAGCTCCCCCGGGACACATTCCTCCTACGAGCAGTACTTC. This translates into CASSSPGTHSSYEQYF. The rearrangement uses TRBV7-8 and TRBJ2-7, with D possibly matching TRBD1 (6 bases). This CDR3 has 16 residues. The germline V and J ends were trimmed by 4 bases and 0 bases, with 16 bases remaining between them. The germline gives CDR1 SGHVS, CDR2 FQNEAQ.

This clonotype was seen ten or more times. V and J are TRBV2 and TRBJ2-1; TRBD2 matches at 10 bases. V was clipped by 8 bases and J by 7 bases; unmatched bases: 8. CDR1 is SNHLY, CDR2 FYNNEI, per germline. This CDR3 has 14 amino acids. The CDR3 sequence: CASLTSGPGNEQFF. CDR3 coding DNA: TGTGCCAGCCTGACTAGCGGGCCTGGGAATGAGCAGTTCTTC.

The sample holds many counts of this clonotype. The chain is built from TRBV6-5 and TRBJ1-1; D gene uncertain. Trimming cost V 4 bases and J 7 bases, with 13 bases left between them. The CDR3 loop spans 13 amino acids. Germline lookup yields CDR1 MNHEY and CDR2 SVGAGI. The CDR3 sequence is CASSSSDLGEAFF. CDR3 in DNA: TGTGCCAGCAGTTCCTCGGACTTGGGTGAAGCTTTCTTT.

There are many counts of this clonotype. CDR3 protein: CASSPLRMTSGNTIYF. The CDR3, as DNA: TGTGCCAGCAGTCCCCTCCGAATGACCTCTGGAAACACCATATATTTT. This sequence joins TRBV6-2 or TRBV6-3 and TRBJ1-3; D uncertain. Germline V gene sequence: CDR1 MNHEY, CDR2 SVGEGT. This CDR3 has 16 residues. With 5 bases removed from V and 0 bases from J, the gap between germline ends came to 14 bases.

This clonotype was detected many times. The chain is built from TRBV7-2 and TRBJ2-1; 13 bases match TRBD2. V was clipped by 1 base and J by 9 bases; unmatched bases: 21. The CDR3 covers 21 residues. CDR1 SGHTA and CDR2 FQGNSA come from the germline V gene. CDR3 sequence (DNA): TGTGCCAGCAGCTTAGTGGGCAGGGGAGTTACTAGCGGGGGGGCCGGTCGTGAGCAGTTCTTC. Residues: CASSLVGRGVTSGGAGREQFF.

The gene calls are TRBV2 and TRBJ1-6; D may be TRBD1 (6 bases). Between the trimmed V and J ends, which lost 8 bases and 11 bases, there was a span of 13 bases. This CDR3 is built from 12 residues. The V gene's germline CDR1 is SNHLY and CDR2 FYNNEI. In DNA, the CDR3 is TGTGCCAGCGAGGGGGGGAGAGCACCCCTCCACTTT. It specifies CASEGGRAPLHF.

This clonotype has a count of ten or more. The chain joins TRBV7-9 to TRBJ1-1, with 10 bases identical to TRBD1. The J segment lost 11 bases and the V segment lost 7 bases, leaving 13 bases of the junction unmatched. The CDR3 contains 14 residues. Germline values: CDR1 SEHNR, CDR2 FQNEAQ (reference sequence). The DNA of the CDR3 is TGTGCCAGCACACCCCGGGACAGGGGTTTCTTGGCTTTCTTT. Its protein is CASTPRDRGFLAFF.

This clonotype was observed many times. This chain uses TRBV6-2 or TRBV6-3 with TRBJ2-7, with TRBD2 as a possible D gene (5 bases). The CDR3 runs 15 residues. V lost 0 bases to trimming and J lost 4 bases, with 13 bases between them. In germline, CDR1 is MNHEY, CDR2 SVGEGT. CDR3 DNA sequence: TGTGCCAGCAGTTACTCGAAAGGCTCGGGATACGAGCAGTACTTC. Residues: CASSYSKGSGYEQYF.

In its sample, this clonotype was seen many times. This chain joins TRBV29-1 and TRBJ2-7, with TRBD1 matching 9 bases. Per germline, CDR1 SQVTM and CDR2 ANQGSEA. The CDR3 contains 13 residues. The V gene end was trimmed by 7 bases and the J gene end by 6 bases; junction bases not matched to a gene: 10. The CDR3 region has the DNA TGCAGCGCCGCCCTGTCGACAGGGGGCGAGCAGTACTTC. It specifies CSAALSTGGEQYF.

The sample holds many counts of this clonotype. The rearrangement links TRBV7-2 to TRBJ2-3; D might be TRBD1 (5 bases). The germline V gene encodes CDR1 SGHTA and CDR2 FQGNSA. V was trimmed by 6 bases and J by 2 bases, leaving 15 bases between them. The CDR3 has 15 amino acids. CDR3 nucleotide sequence: TGTGCCAGCAGTTCGATGTTGACAGACACAGATACGCAGTATTTT. Protein: CASSSMLTDTDTQYF.

The table lists this clonotype with many counts. The chain carries TRBV4-3 and TRBJ2-1, with 8 bases identical to TRBD2. J lost 0 bases, V lost 1 base, and 5 bases had no gene match. Germline CDR1 LGHNA, CDR2 YSLEER. The CDR3 runs 17 residues. The CDR3 loop is CASSQGGAGDSYNEQFF. CDR3 nucleotides: TGCGCCAGCAGCCAAGGGGGAGCGGGGGACTCCTACAATGAGCAGTTCTTC.

This clonotype showed up many times. The chain joins TRBV7-9 to TRBJ1-5; D unresolved. Germline V gene data show CDR1 as SEHNR and CDR2 as FQNEAQ (reference sequence). The V gene lost 1 base and the J gene lost 6 bases, with 7 bases spanning the gap. The CDR3 totals 13 residues. CDR3 loop: CASSLGTGQPQHF. The CDR3 nucleotides read TGTGCCAGCAGCTTAGGGACCGGTCAGCCCCAGCATTTT.